Each of the 13 T cell receptor beta chains below was sequenced from the same sample in a study of cytomegalovirus exposure and HLA in healthy donors. The protocol was immunoSEQ multiplex PCR, while the TCRdb copy is restricted to in-frame clones and leaves out a portion. The sample carries about 78,000 clones, around 96% recorded once. Sequencing used PBMCs. The receptors derive from a man younger than 30 in good health and CMV-seropositive.

The V and J genes are TRBV11-2 and TRBJ1-1; 7 bases align to TRBD1. There are 15 residues in the CDR3. CDR1 is SGHAT, CDR2 FQNNGV, per germline. V dropped 1 base and J dropped 3; count of bases not matched to a gene: 5. The CDR3 sequence is CASSLVTGADTEAFF. The CDR3 nucleotides are TGTGCCAGCAGCTTAGTCACAGGGGCTGACACTGAAGCTTTCTTT.

The chain uses TRBV2 and TRBJ1-2; unclear D gene. In germline, CDR1 is SNHLY, CDR2 FYNNEI. The ends were cut back, 10 bases at V and 7 bases at J, with 10 bases in the middle. The CDR3 runs to 10 residues. CDR3 sequence reads: CATRGAGYTF. The DNA of the CDR3 is TGTGCCACAAGAGGAGCTGGCTACACCTTC.

The chain is built from TRBV2 and TRBJ2-3; D is possibly TRBD1 (6 bases). The CDR3 covers 16 residues. Trimming stripped 6 bases from V and 4 bases from J, with 20 bases between. Germline-derived CDR1 and CDR2 are SNHLY and FYNNEI. CDR3 bases: TGTGCCAGCAGGAGACGGGACAACGCAAGCCCAGATACGCAGTATTTT. Translated: CASRRRDNASPDTQYF.

A single count supports this clone. This sequence joins TRBV19 and TRBJ1-3; D not certain. V shed 3 bases and J shed 3 bases, with 6 bases lying between them. The length of the CDR3 is 13 residues. Germline V gene sequence: CDR1 LNHDA, CDR2 SQIVND (reference sequence). CDR3 in amino acids: CASSMGVGNTIYF. The CDR3 coding sequence is TGTGCCAGTAGTATGGGCGTTGGAAACACCATATATTTT.

The CDR3 coding sequence is TGCGCCAGCAGTGAACTGGTCGGAGGGACTGAAGCTTTCTTT. Translated: CASSELVGGTEAFF. The rearrangement links TRBV10-1 to TRBJ1-1; D call uncertain. Germline CDR1 WNHNN, CDR2 SYGVQD (reference sequence). Trimming left V 3 bases short and J 5 bases short, with 13 bases between. The CDR3 runs 14 residues.

The rearrangement links TRBV27 to TRBJ1-5, with D possibly matching TRBD1 (6 bases). CDR1 is MNHEY, CDR2 SMNVEV, per germline (reference sequence). CDR3 length: 15 amino acids. The germline V and J ends were trimmed by 6 bases and 0 bases, with 12 bases remaining between them. As DNA, the CDR3 is TGTGCCAGCAGACAGGGTTGGGATAGCAATCAGCCCCAGCATTTT. Translation gives CASRQGWDSNQPQHF.

The V call is TRBV6-5, the J call TRBJ1-1; D not certain. The CDR3 totals 12 residues. The V end lost 3 bases, the J end lost 7 bases, and 9 bases lay between the germline ends. In germline, CDR1 is MNHEY, CDR2 SVGAGI. The CDR3 sequence is CASSYGAGEAFF. The CDR3 DNA reads TGTGCCAGCAGTTATGGAGCGGGTGAAGCTTTCTTT.

J is TRBJ1-1 and V is TRBV7-2; 9 positions agree with TRBD1. The CDR3 runs to 15 residues. V lost 5 bases to trimming and J lost 5 bases; unmatched junction nucleotides: 9. Germline V gives CDR1 SGHTA, CDR2 FQGNSA. The CDR3 loop reads CASSHLTGGRTEAFF. CDR3 in DNA: TGTGCCAGCAGCCATCTGACAGGGGGTCGGACTGAAGCTTTCTTT.

The chain combines TRBV29-1 with TRBJ1-3; no clear D. Trimming cost V 6 bases and J 4 bases, with 7 bases left between them. This CDR3 is built from 11 residues. Germline V gives CDR1 SQVTM, CDR2 ANQGSEA. In DNA, the CDR3 is TGCAGCGTAGAACAGGGAAACACCATATATTTT. Translated: CSVEQGNTIYF.

In its sample, this clone was seen once. The rearrangement uses TRBV5-6 and TRBJ2-7; D remains ambiguous. Trimming cost V 2 bases and J 7 bases, with 16 bases left between them. The CDR3 totals 14 residues. CDR1 is SGHDT, CDR2 YYEEEE, per germline. This CDR3 reads CASSFVTETREQYF. Here the CDR3 DNA reads TGTGCCAGCAGCTTCGTTACCGAGACGAGGGAGCAGTACTTC.

The chain carries TRBV9 and TRBJ2-2; the match to TRBD2 covers 8 bases. Germline V gene sequence: CDR1 SGDLS, CDR2 YYNGEE. V trimming: 4 bases; J trimming: 5 bases; junction bases outside the gene matches: 16. The CDR3 runs to 18 residues. CDR3 in amino acids: CASSPVAFLAGPTGELFF. The DNA of the CDR3 is TGTGCCAGCAGCCCAGTGGCCTTTTTAGCGGGACCGACCGGGGAGCTGTTTTTT.

The chain combines TRBV7-9 with TRBJ2-5, with D possibly being TRBD2 (5 bases). The ends were cut back, 1 base at V and 2 bases at J, with 17 bases in the middle. CDR1 is SEHNR, CDR2 FQNEAQ, per germline (reference sequence). This CDR3 spans 17 amino acids. The DNA for the CDR3 is TGTGCCAGCAGCTTAGGTTATTCGGGAAGTTCTCAAGAGACCCAGTACTTC. This gives the protein CASSLGYSGSSQETQYF.

This chain links TRBV25-1 with TRBJ1-2; D unclear. The CDR3 totals 15 residues. V shed 2 bases and J shed 4 bases, with 14 bases lying between them. Germline assignment: CDR1 MGHDK and CDR2 SYGVNS. CDR3 DNA: TGTGCCAGCAGTGAAGGGCATCGAATCAGCTATGGCTACACCTTC. Its protein product is CASSEGHRISYGYTF.